The rows below give T cell receptor beta chains drawn from one sample of a study of identical twins. TCRdb fed the 5' RACE reads into MiXCR, producing one record per CDR3 protein. The sample records hundreds of thousands of distinct CDR3 sequences, 9% to 15% being singletons. The same sample was also used in a study of yellow fever vaccine responses in identical twins.

The sequenced sample consisted of PBMCs. Receptors were obtained from a young woman in good health. Both conserved end residues are part of each CDR3. D genes are given only for firm matches. Part of the rows lack a size; the others show once, few, many or a class for expanded clones.

d_gene: NA
v_gene: TRBV7-9
len: 15
abundance: few
j_gene: TRBJ2-1
CDR3nt: TGTGCCAGCAGCCCACCCGGCAGGGAACACAATGAGCAGTTCTTC
CDR3aa: CASSPPGREHNEQFF

d_gene: NA
v_gene: TRBV28
len: 16
abundance: few
j_gene: TRBJ2-3
CDR3nt: TGTGCCAGCAGTTTATTGGGCTCCGCCAGCACAGATACGCAGTATTTT
CDR3aa: CASSLLGSASTDTQYF

d_gene: TRBD1
v_gene: TRBV28
len: 16
abundance: NA
j_gene: TRBJ2-1
CDR3nt: TGTGCCAGCAGTTTATTGAGGACAGGGGTAGAAAATGAGCAGTTCTTC
CDR3aa: CASSLLRTGVENEQFF

d_gene: NA
v_gene: TRBV6-5
len: 16
abundance: few
j_gene: TRBJ1-3
CDR3nt: TGTGCCAGCAGTTTAGCCGGACCCGACTCTGGAAACACCATATATTTT
CDR3aa: CASSLAGPDSGNTIYF

d_gene: NA
v_gene: TRBV12-3/TRBV12-4
len: 16
abundance: many
j_gene: TRBJ2-5
CDR3nt: TGTGCCAGCAGTTTAGGCGAGAGGGCTTGGGGAGAGACCCAGTACTTC
CDR3aa: CASSLGERAWGETQYF

d_gene: TRBD2
v_gene: TRBV28
len: 20
abundance: few
j_gene: TRBJ2-6
CDR3nt: TGTGCCAGCAGTTTTACTAGCGGGAGGGAGTGGGGGACTGGGGCCAACGTCCTGACTTTC
CDR3aa: CASSFTSGREWGTGANVLTF

d_gene: TRBD2
v_gene: TRBV2
len: 16
abundance: NA
j_gene: TRBJ2-1
CDR3nt: TGTGCCAGCAGGGGGACTAGCGGGAGGTCCCCCAATGAGCAGTTCTTC
CDR3aa: CASRGTSGRSPNEQFF

d_gene: NA
v_gene: TRBV20-1
len: 13
abundance: NA
j_gene: TRBJ1-1
CDR3nt: TGCAGTGCTAATGACGGGAGGCCCACTGAAGCTTTCTTT
CDR3aa: CSANDGRPTEAFF

d_gene: TRBD2
v_gene: TRBV12-3/TRBV12-4
len: 17
abundance: NA
j_gene: TRBJ2-3
CDR3nt: TGTGCCAGCAGTTCGGGACTAGCGGGAACTAGCACAGATACGCAGTATTTT
CDR3aa: CASSSGLAGTSTDTQYF

d_gene: TRBD2
v_gene: TRBV5-4
len: 17
abundance: NA
j_gene: TRBJ2-2
CDR3nt: TGTGCCAGCAGCCTCCAGAGCGGGAGTGGATACACCGGGGAGCTGTTTTTT
CDR3aa: CASSLQSGSGYTGELFF

d_gene: NA
v_gene: TRBV19
len: 15
abundance: NA
j_gene: TRBJ2-3
CDR3nt: TGTGCCAGTAGTATTGGGGGAACCGACACAGATACGCAGTATTTT
CDR3aa: CASSIGGTDTDTQYF

d_gene: TRBD2
v_gene: TRBV24-1
len: 15
abundance: few
j_gene: TRBJ2-1
CDR3nt: TGTGCCACCAGTGATTTGCAACTAGCGGGAGGTACGCAGTTCTTC
CDR3aa: CATSDLQLAGGTQFF

d_gene: TRBD1
v_gene: TRBV12-3/TRBV12-4
len: 13
abundance: many
j_gene: TRBJ1-2
CDR3nt: TGTGCCAGCGGACGACAGGGAGACTATGGCTACACCTTC
CDR3aa: CASGRQGDYGYTF

d_gene: NA
v_gene: TRBV12-3/TRBV12-4
len: 14
abundance: few
j_gene: TRBJ1-6
CDR3nt: TGTGCCAGCAGTCCCGGACAGCCCCGGTACACCCTCCACTTT
CDR3aa: CASSPGQPRYTLHF

d_gene: TRBD2
v_gene: TRBV12-3/TRBV12-4
len: 15
abundance: few
j_gene: TRBJ2-1
CDR3nt: TGTGCCAGCAAGACCGGGACTAGCGGGTATGATGAGCAGTTCTTC
CDR3aa: CASKTGTSGYDEQFF

d_gene: NA
v_gene: TRBV5-1
len: 15
abundance: many
j_gene: TRBJ1-2
CDR3nt: TGCGCCAGCAGCTTAGCCCCCTCAGGGGAGTATGGCTACACCTTC
CDR3aa: CASSLAPSGEYGYTF

d_gene: NA
v_gene: TRBV12-3/TRBV12-4
len: 12
abundance: many
j_gene: TRBJ2-1
CDR3nt: TGTGCCAGCAGTAGCTATAGCCTTGAGCAGTTCTTC
CDR3aa: CASSSYSLEQFF

d_gene: NA
v_gene: TRBV12-3/TRBV12-4
len: 15
abundance: NA
j_gene: TRBJ1-6
CDR3nt: TGTGCCAGCAGTTCCTTTGACAGAAATAATTCACCCCTCCACTTT
CDR3aa: CASSSFDRNNSPLHF

d_gene: NA
v_gene: TRBV5-1
len: 16
abundance: NA
j_gene: TRBJ1-2
CDR3nt: TGCGCCAGCAGCTTGGATCCCGACGGGAAGGTGGGGGGCTACACCTTC
CDR3aa: CASSLDPDGKVGGYTF

d_gene: NA
v_gene: TRBV2
len: 12
abundance: few
j_gene: TRBJ1-2
CDR3nt: TGTGCCAGCAGTGAGACACATGGTGGCTACACCTTC
CDR3aa: CASSETHGGYTF

d_gene: NA
v_gene: TRBV5-1
len: 15
abundance: many
j_gene: TRBJ2-1
CDR3nt: TGCGCCAGCAGCTTCGATGGGGGGACCTACAATGAGCAGTTCTTC
CDR3aa: CASSFDGGTYNEQFF

d_gene: NA
v_gene: TRBV24-1
len: 14
abundance: NA
j_gene: TRBJ2-1
CDR3nt: TGTGCCACCAGTCCGGGGACTTACTACAATGAGCAGTTCTTC
CDR3aa: CATSPGTYYNEQFF

d_gene: TRBD1
v_gene: TRBV28
len: 15
abundance: many
j_gene: TRBJ2-1
CDR3nt: TGTGCCAGCAGTTTAAGACAGGGGCTTCGGAATGAGCAGTTCTTC
CDR3aa: CASSLRQGLRNEQFF

d_gene: TRBD1
v_gene: TRBV4-2
len: 21
abundance: few
j_gene: TRBJ2-7
CDR3nt: TGTGCCAGCAGCCAAGTGGACAGGAACCCTAATCACCCGTTGAGCTCCTACGAGCAGTACTTC
CDR3aa: CASSQVDRNPNHPLSSYEQYF

d_gene: TRBD1
v_gene: TRBV6-5
len: 15
abundance: NA
j_gene: TRBJ1-2
CDR3nt: TGTGCCAGCAGTTTCAACCCACAGGGGAACTATGGCTACACCTTC
CDR3aa: CASSFNPQGNYGYTF

d_gene: TRBD1
v_gene: TRBV11-2
len: 18
abundance: NA
j_gene: TRBJ2-3
CDR3nt: TGTGCCAGCAGCACACCCCGGACAGGCGCTTACTCCACAGATACGCAGTATTTT
CDR3aa: CASSTPRTGAYSTDTQYF

d_gene: NA
v_gene: TRBV12-3/TRBV12-4
len: 13
abundance: NA
j_gene: TRBJ2-1
CDR3nt: TGTGCCAGCAGTTTCTCTGGGCCCGGTGGGCAGTTCTTC
CDR3aa: CASSFSGPGGQFF

d_gene: TRBD1
v_gene: TRBV15
len: 15
abundance: few
j_gene: TRBJ1-2
CDR3nt: TGTGCCACCAGCAGAGCCTCGACAGGGGACGGTGGCTACACCTTC
CDR3aa: CATSRASTGDGGYTF

d_gene: NA
v_gene: TRBV9
len: 14
abundance: many
j_gene: TRBJ1-5
CDR3nt: TGTGCCAGCAGCGTAGCCCTAACTGGGCAGCCCCAGCATTTT
CDR3aa: CASSVALTGQPQHF

d_gene: NA
v_gene: TRBV11-2
len: 14
abundance: NA
j_gene: TRBJ1-3
CDR3nt: TGTGCCAGCAGCCCCCAGGCGTCTGGAAACACCATATATTTT
CDR3aa: CASSPQASGNTIYF

d_gene: NA
v_gene: TRBV7-9
len: 16
abundance: many
j_gene: TRBJ2-3
CDR3nt: TGTGCCAGCAGCTTCCTAAGGGCAGCCGGGGCAGATACGCAGTATTTT
CDR3aa: CASSFLRAAGADTQYF

d_gene: TRBD2
v_gene: TRBV20-1
len: 16
abundance: NA
j_gene: TRBJ2-5
CDR3nt: TGCAGTGCCGCCTCAGCCGGGGGGGCGAATGCGGAGACCCAGTACTTC
CDR3aa: CSAASAGGANAETQYF

d_gene: NA
v_gene: TRBV11-2
len: 18
abundance: NA
j_gene: TRBJ1-1
CDR3nt: TGTGCCAGCAGCTCCCCCCTACTCCTGTGGGGGAGGGGCACTGAAGCTTTCTTT
CDR3aa: CASSSPLLLWGRGTEAFF

d_gene: TRBD2
v_gene: TRBV29-1
len: 16
abundance: few
j_gene: TRBJ2-5
CDR3nt: TGCAGCGTCAAACTACTAGCGGGGGGGCCCCAAGAGACCCAGTACTTC
CDR3aa: CSVKLLAGGPQETQYF

d_gene: TRBD2
v_gene: TRBV29-1
len: 19
abundance: many
j_gene: TRBJ2-1
CDR3nt: TGCAGCGTTGAAGACCCCGGTCTCCTTACTAGCGGGGATTACAATGAGCAGTTCTTC
CDR3aa: CSVEDPGLLTSGDYNEQFF

d_gene: TRBD2
v_gene: TRBV15
len: 16
abundance: NA
j_gene: TRBJ2-1
CDR3nt: TGTGCCACCAGCAGAGATCTGTCGGGAGGTGCCAATGAGCAGTTCTTC
CDR3aa: CATSRDLSGGANEQFF

d_gene: NA
v_gene: TRBV7-8
len: 15
abundance: NA
j_gene: TRBJ2-1
CDR3nt: TGTGCCAGCAGCTTAGTTTGGGGCGGCTACAATGAGCAGTTCTTC
CDR3aa: CASSLVWGGYNEQFF

d_gene: NA
v_gene: TRBV10-3
len: 15
abundance: NA
j_gene: TRBJ2-5
CDR3nt: TGTGCCATCAGTGAGGACCCCCGGGGTCGGGAGACCCAGTACTTC
CDR3aa: CAISEDPRGRETQYF

d_gene: TRBD1
v_gene: TRBV5-1
len: 15
abundance: few
j_gene: TRBJ1-1
CDR3nt: TGCGCCAGCAGCCCGGGACAGGGTTGGAACACTGAAGCTTTCTTT
CDR3aa: CASSPGQGWNTEAFF

d_gene: TRBD1
v_gene: TRBV10-3
len: 14
abundance: NA
j_gene: TRBJ2-3
CDR3nt: TGTGCCATCAGTGCGGACAGGGTTGGAGATACGCAGTATTTT
CDR3aa: CAISADRVGDTQYF

d_gene: NA
v_gene: TRBV12-3/TRBV12-4
len: 14
abundance: many
j_gene: TRBJ1-1
CDR3nt: TGTGCCAGCAGTTTAGAGACAGCGAACACTGAAGCTTTCTTT
CDR3aa: CASSLETANTEAFF

d_gene: TRBD2
v_gene: TRBV5-1
len: 15
abundance: NA
j_gene: TRBJ2-1
CDR3nt: TGCGCCAGCACCAACGGGACTAGCGGGGGGAATGAGCAGTTCTTC
CDR3aa: CASTNGTSGGNEQFF